The 6 T cell receptor beta chains reported below all come from one sample, sequenced in a study of cytomegalovirus exposure and HLA in healthy donors (dated by TCRdb to about 2017). The library was built by means of the immunoSEQ multiplex PCR assay. For the multiplex PCR, a mixture combining 60 forward primers for TCR Vbeta segments and 13 reverse primers for TCR Jbeta segments was used. What TCRdb holds here is the immuneACCESS table cut down to in-frame rearrangements. Part of the clones is not present; checked against another copy, under half of the missing clones reflect an unresolved V gene, and the others are unexplained. The table for this sample shows just over 150,000 clones. The ten largest clones capture roughly 2% of the sample. What was sequenced was PBMCs. All receptors come from a man younger than 40 in good health and CMV-seronegative.

V gene TRBV19 combines with J gene TRBJ2-2, with 9 bases aligning to TRBD1. The ends lost 7 bases at V and 3 bases at J; junction bases unmatched: 6. This CDR3 contains 15 residues. CDR1 and CDR2 (germline): LNHDA, SQIVND (reference sequence). In DNA, the CDR3 is TGTGCCAGTAAGACTGGGACAGGGCACACCGGGGAGCTGTTTTTT. It is translated as CASKTGTGHTGELFF.

The V call is TRBV7-8, the J call TRBJ2-3, with D possibly matching TRBD2 (6 bases). There are 17 residues in the CDR3. Germline loops: CDR1 SGHVS, CDR2 FQNEAQ. V shed 6 bases and J shed 2 bases, with 21 bases lying between them. CDR3 protein: CASSFTRLAFATDTQYF. CDR3 sequence (DNA): TGTGCCAGCAGTTTCACCAGGCTAGCGTTTGCCACAGATACGCAGTATTTT.

V and J are TRBV7-2 and TRBJ1-1; D is unclear. This CDR3 has 14 residues. In germline, CDR1 is SGHTA, CDR2 FQGNSA. V lost 0 bases and J lost 1, with 6 bases in between. The CDR3 spells CASSLASGNTEAFF. CDR3 coding DNA: TGTGCCAGCAGCTTAGCGAGTGGGAACACTGAAGCTTTCTTT.

The chain recombines TRBV7-8 with TRBJ2-3; 9 bases fit TRBD1. This CDR3 comprises 16 residues. Losses at the gene ends were 3 bases for V and 4 bases for J; bases not matched to a gene: 8. The germline CDR1 and CDR2 sequences are SGHVS and FQNEAQ. CDR3 in DNA: TGTGCCAGCAGCTTCAGGGACAGGGATTTAGCAGATACGCAGTATTTT. Translating gives CASSFRDRDLADTQYF. Based on the CDR3 plus reference TRBV7-8 and TRBJ2-3, the full variable domain is GAGVSQSPRYKVAKRGQDVALRCDPISGHVSLFWYQQALGQGPEFLTYFQNEAQLDKSGLPSDRFFAERPEGSVSTLKIQRTQQEDSAVYLCASSFRDRDLADTQYFGPGTRLTVL.

The chain couples TRBV2 to TRBJ1-6; D may be TRBD1 (5 bases). Deletions cut 5 bases from V and 7 bases from J, with 12 bases between. Germline loops: CDR1 SNHLY, CDR2 FYNNEI. The CDR3 has 14 amino acids. CDR3 coding DNA: TGTGCCAGCAGTAAAAGGGGCCCGAATTCACCCCTCCACTTT. Its translation: CASSKRGPNSPLHF.

The rearrangement joins TRBV9 to TRBJ2-5; TRBD2 matches at 13 bases. The CDR3 spans 17 residues. Germline V lookup: CDR1 SGDLS, CDR2 YYNGEE. The V segment lost 3 bases and the J segment 5 bases; nucleotides outside the gene matches: 10. The CDR3 is CASSGGGGLAGTETQYF. For the CDR3, the DNA is TGTGCCAGCAGCGGAGGAGGGGGACTAGCGGGAACGGAGACCCAGTACTTC. The complete variable domain, with remaining parts taken from reference TRBV9 and TRBJ2-5, reads DSGVTQTPKHLITATGQRVTLRCSPRSGDLSVYWYQQSLDQGLQFLIQYYNGEERAKGNILERFSAQQFPDLHSELNLSSLELGDSALYFCASSGGGGLAGTETQYFGPGTRLLVL.